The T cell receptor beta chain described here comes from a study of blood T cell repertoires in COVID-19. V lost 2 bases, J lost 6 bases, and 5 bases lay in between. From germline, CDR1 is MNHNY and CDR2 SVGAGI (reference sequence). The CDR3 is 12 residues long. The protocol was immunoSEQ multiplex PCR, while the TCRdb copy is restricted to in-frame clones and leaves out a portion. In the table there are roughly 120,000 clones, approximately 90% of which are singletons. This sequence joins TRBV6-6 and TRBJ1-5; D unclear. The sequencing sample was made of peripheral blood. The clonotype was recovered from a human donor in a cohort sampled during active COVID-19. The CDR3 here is CASSYPVQPQHF. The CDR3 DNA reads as TGTGCCAGCAGTTACCCCGTTCAGCCCCAGCATTTT.